This T cell receptor beta chain derives from a study of T cell responses to AZD1222 COVID-19 vaccine. Study results and caveats: A reported finding is that nearly half of spike-specific TCRs target unmutated variant regions. With two AZD1222 doses given, Spike-specific TCR breadth and depth both rose. All repertoire sampling was performed exclusively after the peak T cell response.

The length of the CDR3 is 15 residues. The ends lost 2 bases at V and 6 bases at J; junction bases unmatched: 5. Germline CDR1 and CDR2: LNHDA and SQIVND (reference sequence). On this clone: Its specificity is not known.

This table comes from immunoSEQ multiplex PCR, and its TCRdb copy is limited to in-frame clones, with some not included. The repertoire includes roughly 150,000 clones, nearly 95% of them detected once, and around 5% sits in the top ten. The clonotype originates from an adult in good health. The chain combines TRBV19 with TRBJ1-5; 9 bases align to TRBD1. This material consisted of peripheral blood, taken on day 0 of AZD1222 vaccination. CDR3 bases: TGTGCCAGTAGTATAACAGGGGGCATCGGTCAGCCCCAGCATTTT. Translated: CASSITGGIGQPQHF.